Listed here are 29 T cell receptor beta chains from one sample, sequenced in a study of response to subunit inactivated influenza vaccine. TCRdb ran MiXCR on the RT-PCR reads and lists one entry per CDR3 protein. The repertoire consists of hundreds of thousands of distinct CDR3 sequences, with about a fifth occurring once and the leading ten covering about 9.4%. The specimen was PBMCs from blood, collected about 20 months after vaccination. The source of these receptors is a man in his fifties or sixties who received an inactivated influenza vaccine.

Only a few counts were recorded for this clonotype. The J gene is TRBJ1-2, the V gene TRBV18, with D possibly being TRBD1 (5 bases). The CDR3 sequence is 14 residues long. CDR1 is KGHSH and CDR2 is LQKENI in the germline V gene. V was clipped by 2 bases and J by 4 bases, with 11 bases between them. CDR3 DNA sequence: TGTGCCAGCTCACCATCAGGCAGGGCCTATGGCTACACCTTC. Encoded protein: CASSPSGRAYGYTF. Based on the CDR3 plus reference TRBV18 and TRBJ1-2, the full variable domain is NAGVMQNPRHLVRRRGQEARLRCSPMKGHSHVYWYRQLPEEGLKFMVYLQKENIIDESGMPKERFSAEFPKEGPSILRIQQVVRGDSAAYFCASSPSGRAYGYTFGSGTRLTVV.

This clonotype was seen a single time. The chain couples TRBV7-8 to TRBJ2-1, with D unclear. This CDR3 is built from 11 residues. Germline CDR1 reads SGHVS; CDR2 reads FQNEAQ. The V end was cut by 1 base, the J end by 9 bases, with 4 bases between. The CDR3 DNA reads as TGTGCCAGCAGCTTAGATACTGAGCAGTTCTTC. Protein sequence: CASSLDTEQFF.

This clonotype was observed a handful of times. V is TRBV5-6 and J is TRBJ1-2, with 7 nucleotides matching TRBD1. The CDR3 loop spans 15 amino acids. With V trimmed by 0 bases and J by 4 bases, 6 bases remained unmatched. The germline CDR1 and CDR2 sequences are SGHDT and YYEEEE. CDR3 DNA: TGTGCCAGCAGCTTGGAACAGGGGATCCGCTATGGCTACACCTTC. This codes for CASSLEQGIRYGYTF.

This clonotype was seen more than once but under ten times. The gene calls are TRBV27 and TRBJ2-3; no reliable D call. This CDR3 has 17 residues. V was clipped by 0 bases and J by 0 bases, with 13 bases between them. Germline values: CDR1 MNHEY, CDR2 SMNVEV (reference sequence). The CDR3: CASSLSPVSASTDTQYF. The CDR3 DNA reads TGTGCCAGCAGTTTATCCCCCGTGTCGGCTAGCACAGATACGCAGTATTTT.

This clonotype was detected many times. The rearrangement joins TRBV12-3 or TRBV12-4 to TRBJ1-1; maybe TRBD1 (6 bases). This CDR3 is 16 amino acids long. V lost 1 base and J lost 1, with 13 bases in between. CDR3 DNA sequence: TGTGCCAGCAGTTTAGACATAACAGGGAGGAACACTGAAGCTTTCTTT. Translated, it gives CASSLDITGRNTEAFF.

This clonotype was seen a few times. The chain carries TRBV4-1 and TRBJ1-3; possible D gene TRBD1, 5 bases. The CDR3 sequence is 18 residues long. Germline assignment: CDR1 MGHRA and CDR2 YSYEKL. V was pared by 1 base and J by 3 bases, with 19 bases between. The CDR3 region is CASSQVLGPRGYGNTIYF. CDR3 in DNA: TGCGCCAGCAGCCAAGTTCTCGGACCGAGGGGATATGGAAACACCATATATTTT.

This clonotype showed up just a few times. The chain is built from TRBV12-3 or TRBV12-4 and TRBJ1-4; D remains ambiguous. The length of the CDR3 is 13 residues. The V end lost 3 bases, the J end lost 6 bases, and 8 bases lay between the germline ends. The CDR3 DNA reads as TGTGCCAGCAGTTTTGGTCTTTATGAAAAACTGTTTTTT. Translated: CASSFGLYEKLFF.

The V gene is TRBV12-3 or TRBV12-4, the J gene TRBJ2-3; tentative D call: TRBD1 (5 bases). V was shortened by 2 bases and J by 2 bases, with 14 bases between the two germline ends. The CDR3 is made up of 16 amino acids. CDR3: CASSLYRIIPTDTQYF. CDR3 nucleotide sequence: TGTGCCAGCAGTTTATACAGGATCATTCCCACAGATACGCAGTATTTT.

The chain uses TRBV7-2 and TRBJ2-5; D not resolved. From germline, CDR1 is SGHTA and CDR2 FQGNSA. The CDR3 has 14 residues. V lost 1 base to trimming and J lost 2 bases, with 8 bases between them. CDR3 nucleotides: TGTGCCAGCAGCTTAGAAATGGCGCAAGAGACCCAGTACTTC. Protein product: CASSLEMAQETQYF.

The table lists this clonotype with a few counts. The J gene is TRBJ2-2, the V gene TRBV12-3 or TRBV12-4; TRBD1 agrees at 8 bases. Trimming removed 6 bases from V and 5 bases from J; junction bases left unmatched: 11. This CDR3 comprises 16 residues. The CDR3 loop reads CASSQDRVWRTGELFF. CDR3 in DNA: TGTGCCAGCAGCCAGGACAGGGTATGGCGGACCGGGGAGCTGTTTTTT.

The V and J genes are TRBV14 and TRBJ1-3; D is possibly TRBD1 (5 bases). Germline assignment: CDR1 SGHDN and CDR2 FVKESK. The V end was cut by 4 bases, the J end by 2 bases, with 15 bases between. The CDR3 loop spans 16 amino acids. The CDR3: CASSPLRVSAGNTIYF. CDR3 in DNA: TGTGCCAGCAGCCCACTCAGGGTATCAGCTGGAAACACCATATATTTT.

V usage is TRBV7-6 and J usage is TRBJ2-1; the D is unclear. Per germline, CDR1 SGHVS and CDR2 FNYEAQ. The CDR3 totals 14 residues. V lost 1 base and J lost 7, with 11 bases in between. The CDR3 sequence: CASSLGLGPNEQFF. Written as DNA, the CDR3 is TGTGCCAGCAGCTTAGGGTTAGGGCCAAATGAGCAGTTCTTC.

This clonotype was recorded many times. The chain employs TRBV12-3 or TRBV12-4 and TRBJ1-5; no definite D call. There are 12 residues in the CDR3. Trimming shortened V by 5 bases and J by 4 bases, and 6 bases separated the two germline ends. In DNA, the CDR3 is TGTGCCAGCAGTCGTAAGAATCAGCCCCAGCATTTT. Translating gives CASSRKNQPQHF.

This chain connects TRBV9 to TRBJ1-1, with D possibly being TRBD1 (5 bases). Germline V CDR1 and CDR2: SGDLS, YYNGEE. The CDR3 contains 13 residues. With 3 bases removed from V and 5 bases from J, the gap between germline ends came to 11 bases. CDR3 sequence reads: CASSARTSTEAFF. The CDR3 bases are TGTGCCAGCAGCGCCCGGACAAGTACTGAAGCTTTCTTT.

This clonotype was picked up a small number of times. The V call is TRBV20-1, the J call TRBJ2-5; 10 bases agree with TRBD1. The CDR3 runs to 14 residues. Germline V gene data show CDR1 as DFQATT and CDR2 as SNEGSKA (reference sequence). The V and J ends lost 3 bases and 4 bases, in that order; junction bases with no gene match: 5. The CDR3 DNA reads as TGCAGTGCTAGCTCACGGGACAGGGGAGAGACCCAGTACTTC. Residues: CSASSRDRGETQYF.

The gene calls are TRBV24-1 and TRBJ2-1, with a weak D call TRBD1 (6 bases). CDR1 and CDR2 (germline): KGHDR, SFDVKD. This CDR3 has 13 residues. The V and J ends lost 10 bases and 9 bases respectively, with 18 bases between them. The CDR3 sequence: CATGDIGVIEQFF. CDR3 bases: TGTGCCACGGGGGACATCGGGGTAATTGAGCAGTTCTTC.

This chain links TRBV27 with TRBJ2-3, with unresolved D. Between the trimmed V and J ends, which lost 5 bases and 1 base, there was a span of 7 bases. Germline V gene data show CDR1 as MNHEY and CDR2 as SMNVEV (reference sequence). The CDR3 contains 13 residues. In DNA, the CDR3 is TGTGCCAGCAGTATGGCGGGCACAGATACGCAGTATTTT. Its translation is CASSMAGTDTQYF.

The genes are TRBV5-1 and TRBJ2-3; the D is unclear. The V end was cut by 0 bases, the J end by 5 bases, with 7 bases between. In germline, CDR1 is SGHRS, CDR2 YFSETQ. The CDR3 is 13 residues long. The CDR3 region is CASSLVQVDTQYF. The CDR3 coding sequence is TGCGCCAGCAGCTTGGTCCAGGTAGATACGCAGTATTTT.

This clonotype has only a few counts. V gene TRBV5-8 combines with J gene TRBJ1-2; a possible D gene is TRBD1 (6 bases). V was clipped by 3 bases and J by 5 bases, with 11 bases between them. CDR3 length: 13 amino acids. CDR1 SGHTS and CDR2 YDEGEE come from the germline V gene. In DNA form, the CDR3 reads TGTGCCAGCAGCTCCCGGGACATGTATGGCTACACCTTC. This codes for CASSSRDMYGYTF.

This clonotype has more than one count but fewer than ten. This chain joins TRBV5-1 and TRBJ2-5; either TRBD1 or TRBD2 may fit D (5 bases each). The CDR3 contains 14 residues. Germline V gene data show CDR1 as SGHRS and CDR2 as YFSETQ. V dropped 3 bases and J dropped 3 bases, with 12 bases sitting between them. This chain's CDR3 is CASSWGSVKETQYF. DNA of the CDR3: TGCGCCAGCAGCTGGGGGTCCGTCAAAGAGACCCAGTACTTC.

This clonotype has a handful of counts. The CDR3 sequence is CATSDFRLTELTSTDTQYF. Here the CDR3 DNA reads TGTGCCACCAGTGATTTTCGCCTAACAGAGCTGACTAGCACAGATACGCAGTATTTT. V gene TRBV24-1 combines with J gene TRBJ2-3; no clear D gene. Germline V gene data show CDR1 as KGHDR and CDR2 as SFDVKD. Trimming took off 1 base at V and 0 bases at J, with 19 bases between the two ends. This CDR3 contains 19 residues.

V and J are TRBV5-1 and TRBJ2-5, with D perhaps TRBD2 (5 bases). The length of the CDR3 is 13 residues. Trimming cost V 4 bases and J 5 bases, with 12 bases left between them. Germline V gives CDR1 SGHRS, CDR2 YFSETQ. The CDR3 DNA reads TGCGCCAGCAGCCTGGACTGGGGTGAGACCCAGTACTTC. As protein: CASSLDWGETQYF.

This clonotype was picked up many times. This chain joins TRBV12-3 or TRBV12-4 and TRBJ1-1, with a tentative D call TRBD1 (5 bases). Between the trimmed V and J ends, which lost 3 bases and 6 bases, there was a span of 14 bases. The CDR3 contains 14 residues. The CDR3 spells CASSLKGQSAEAFF. CDR3 bases: TGTGCCAGCAGTTTGAAGGGGCAGTCGGCTGAAGCTTTCTTT.

V gene TRBV29-1 combines with J gene TRBJ2-7; 8 bases map to TRBD2. In germline, CDR1 is SQVTM, CDR2 ANQGSEA. The CDR3 is made up of 14 amino acids. V lost 4 bases and J lost 5; bases outside the gene matches: 10. CDR3 amino acids: CSVVPDGRAHEQYF. The CDR3 DNA follows: TGCAGCGTTGTGCCGGACGGGAGGGCCCACGAGCAGTACTTC.

The chain uses TRBV7-8 and TRBJ2-6; D remains ambiguous. The CDR3 has 17 residues. Germline loops: CDR1 SGHVS, CDR2 FQNEAQ. The V end lost 1 base, the J end lost 0 bases, and 10 bases lay between the germline ends. The CDR3 DNA reads as TGTGCCAGCAGCTTAGGACAACTAATCTCTGGGGCCAACGTCCTGACTTTC. As protein: CASSLGQLISGANVLTF.

The V gene is TRBV4-3, the J gene TRBJ1-3, with D tentatively TRBD1 (5 bases). Trimming took off 0 bases at V and 3 bases at J, with 12 bases between the two ends. The CDR3 loop spans 16 amino acids. CDR1 LGHNA and CDR2 YSLEER come from the germline V gene. CDR3 loop: CASSQDWQGGGNTIYF. In DNA form, the CDR3 reads TGCGCCAGCAGCCAAGATTGGCAGGGAGGTGGAAACACCATATATTTT.

This clonotype has at least ten counts. Written as DNA, the CDR3 is TGTGCCAGCAGCCGGACAGGGCCAAACACTGAAGCTTTCTTT. Residues: CASSRTGPNTEAFF. The J gene is TRBJ1-1, the V gene TRBV5-4; 8 bases are a match to TRBD1. In germline, CDR1 is SGHNT, CDR2 YYREEE (reference sequence). V shed 4 bases and J 2 bases; nucleotides not matched to a gene: 4. The length of the CDR3 is 14 residues.

This clonotype came up many times. The V call is TRBV5-1, the J call TRBJ2-5; the D gene is possibly TRBD2 (6 bases). The CDR3 covers 14 residues. The V gene's germline CDR1 is SGHRS and CDR2 YFSETQ. The V gene lost 4 bases and the J gene lost 2 bases, with 12 bases spanning the gap. CDR3 sequence: CASSEGTSQETQYF. The CDR3 coding sequence is TGCGCCAGCAGCGAAGGGACTTCACAAGAGACCCAGTACTTC. The full variable domain, with the rest looked up from reference TRBV5-1 and TRBJ2-5, is KAGVTQTPRYLIKTRGQQVTLSCSPISGHRSVSWYQQTPGQGLQFLFEYFSETQRNKGNFPGRFSGRQFSNSRSEMNVSTLELGDSALYLCASSEGTSQETQYFGPGTRLLVL.

CDR3 residues: CASSQRTGGSEKLFF. DNA for the CDR3: TGTGCCAGCAGCCAAAGGACAGGGGGCTCGGAAAAACTGTTTTTT. V usage is TRBV7-6 and J usage is TRBJ1-4, with TRBD1 matching over 11 bases. Looked up from germline, CDR1 is SGHVS and CDR2 is FNYEAQ. After removal of 5 bases from V and 8 bases from J, the junction contained 7 bases not matched to a gene. The CDR3 length is 15 residues. The whole variable domain, filled in from reference TRBV7-6 and TRBJ1-4, reads GAGVSQSPRYKVTKRGQDVALRCDPISGHVSLYWYRQALGQGPEFLTYFNYEAQQDKSGLPNDRFSAERPEGSISTLTIQRTEQRDSAMYRCASSQRTGGSEKLFFGSGTQLSVL.